The T cell receptor (beta chain) under discussion was sequenced for a study of early T cells in non-severe SARS-CoV-2 infection. The CDR3 consists of 13 residues. Trimming cost V 5 bases and J 10 bases, with 12 bases left between them. The germline V gene encodes CDR1 LGHDT and CDR2 YNNKEL (reference sequence). TCRdb redid the calling of the 5' RACE reads with MiXCR, one entry per CDR3 protein. Of approximately 75,000 distinct CDR3 sequences in the sample, roughly 15% were seen once. This clonotype was seen more than once but under ten times. This clonotype was sampled from an adult who was a healthcare worker with PCR-confirmed SARS-CoV-2 infection or an uninfected control (not recorded which). The chain couples TRBV3-1 to TRBJ1-6; D gene unclear. The input for sequencing was whole blood, taken at baseline. This CDR3 reads CASSFQRVSPLHF. In DNA form, the CDR3 reads TGTGCCAGCAGCTTTCAGCGCGTATCACCCCTCCACTTT. Full variable domain (missing parts from reference TRBV3-1 and TRBJ1-6): DTAVSQTPKYLVTQMGNDKSIKCEQNLGHDTMYWYKQDSKKFLKIMFSYNNKELIINETVPNRFSPKSPDKAHLNLHINSLELGDSAVYFCASSFQRVSPLHFGNGTRLTVT.